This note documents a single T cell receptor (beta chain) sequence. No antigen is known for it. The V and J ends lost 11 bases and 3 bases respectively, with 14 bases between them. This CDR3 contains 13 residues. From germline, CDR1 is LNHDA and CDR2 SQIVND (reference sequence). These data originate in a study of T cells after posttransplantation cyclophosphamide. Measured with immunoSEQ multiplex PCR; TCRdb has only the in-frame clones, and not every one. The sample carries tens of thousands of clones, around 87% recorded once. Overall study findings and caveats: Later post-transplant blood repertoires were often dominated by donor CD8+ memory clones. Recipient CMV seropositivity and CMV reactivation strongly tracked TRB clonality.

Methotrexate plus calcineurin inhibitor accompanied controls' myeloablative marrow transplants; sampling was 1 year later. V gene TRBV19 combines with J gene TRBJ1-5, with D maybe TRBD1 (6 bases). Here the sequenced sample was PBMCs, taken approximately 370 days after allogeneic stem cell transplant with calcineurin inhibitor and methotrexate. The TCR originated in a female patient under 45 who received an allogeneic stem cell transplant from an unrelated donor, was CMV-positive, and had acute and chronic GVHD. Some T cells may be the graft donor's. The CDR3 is CASRDTLNQPQHF. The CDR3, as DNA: TGTGCCTCCCGGGACACACTCAATCAGCCCCAGCATTTT.